The sequence of this TCR beta chain was determined in a study of spatial heterogeneity in lung cancer. Study results and caveats: It was found that expanded intratumoral alpha and beta TCR counts tracked tumor mutation counts. The recorded estimate of tumor T cell coverage is around 7.1% for alpha chains and roughly 13% for beta chains.

The sample's time point: sample taken at primary tumor resection. Whole RNA, isolated from tumor, nontumor lung or frozen PBMC, was sequenced without prior sorting. By its share, this clonotype is medium-sized. Its antigen is not known. Trimming removed 3 bases from V and 2 bases from J; junction bases left unmatched: 4. The CDR3 totals 16 residues. Germline-derived CDR1 and CDR2 are SGDLS and YYNGEE. TCRdb ran MiXCR on the 5' RACE reads and lists one entry per CDR3 protein. This sample has 4,000 to 5,000 distinct CDR3 sequences, with around 12% found just once. The sequence derives from a female donor with early-stage non-small cell lung cancer. The material sequenced was lung tumor tissue, taken at surgery. The chain recombines TRBV9 with TRBJ1-6; 8 nucleotides line up with TRBD1. CDR3 bases: TGTGCCAGCAGCGAATCACAGGGGGCCTATAATTCACCCCTCCACTTT. Translating it yields CASSESQGAYNSPLHF.